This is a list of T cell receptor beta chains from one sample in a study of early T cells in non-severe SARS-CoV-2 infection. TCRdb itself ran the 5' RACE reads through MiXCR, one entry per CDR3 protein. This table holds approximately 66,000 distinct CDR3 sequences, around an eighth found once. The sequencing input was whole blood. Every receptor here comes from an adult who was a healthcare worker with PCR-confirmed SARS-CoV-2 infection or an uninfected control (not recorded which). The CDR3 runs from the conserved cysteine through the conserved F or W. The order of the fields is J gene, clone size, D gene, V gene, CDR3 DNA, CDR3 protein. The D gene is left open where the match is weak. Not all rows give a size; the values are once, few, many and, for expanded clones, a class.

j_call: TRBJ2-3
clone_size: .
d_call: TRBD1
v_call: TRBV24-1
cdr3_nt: TGTGCCACCAGTGAACACCGGGGACAGGGTCTTGGTACGCAGTATTTT
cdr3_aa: CATSEHRGQGLGTQYF

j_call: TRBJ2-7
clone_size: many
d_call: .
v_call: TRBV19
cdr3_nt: TGTGCCAGTAGTAGTGGGGCAGTCGCCTACGAGCAGTACTTC
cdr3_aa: CASSSGAVAYEQYF

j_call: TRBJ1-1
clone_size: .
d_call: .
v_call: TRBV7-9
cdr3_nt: TGTGCCAGCAGCTTCTTGGGACCGGCTGAAGCTTTCTTT
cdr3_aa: CASSFLGPAEAFF

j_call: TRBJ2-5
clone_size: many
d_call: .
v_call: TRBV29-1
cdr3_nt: TGCAGCGTTTCAGGGGAGGGCGAGACCCAGTACTTC
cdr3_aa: CSVSGEGETQYF

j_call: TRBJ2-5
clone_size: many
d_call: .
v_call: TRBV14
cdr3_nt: TGTGCCAGCAGCCAAGGGGGGTCGGCGAAGCAAGAGACCCAGTACTTC
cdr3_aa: CASSQGGSAKQETQYF

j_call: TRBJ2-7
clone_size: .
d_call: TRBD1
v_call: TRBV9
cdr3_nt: TGTGCCAGCAGCGTAGAGGGACAGGGGCCCGGGGGAGAGCAGTACTTC
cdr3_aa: CASSVEGQGPGGEQYF

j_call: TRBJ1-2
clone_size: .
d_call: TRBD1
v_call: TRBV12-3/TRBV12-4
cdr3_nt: TGTGCCAGCAGTGAACAGCAGGGGGCCCGGGGCTACACCTTC
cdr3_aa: CASSEQQGARGYTF

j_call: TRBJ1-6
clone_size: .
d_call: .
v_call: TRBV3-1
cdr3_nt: TGTGCCAGCAGCTACGGACTTTTCAATTCACCCCTCCACTTT
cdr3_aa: CASSYGLFNSPLHF

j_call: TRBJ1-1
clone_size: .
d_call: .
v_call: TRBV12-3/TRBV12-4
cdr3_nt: TGTGCCAGCAGTTTACAGACAGTAAACACTGAAGCTTTCTTT
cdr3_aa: CASSLQTVNTEAFF

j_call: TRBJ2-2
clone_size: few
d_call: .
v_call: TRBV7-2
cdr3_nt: TGTGCCAGCAGCCCGCCGGCAAACACCGGGGAGCTGTTTTTT
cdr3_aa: CASSPPANTGELFF

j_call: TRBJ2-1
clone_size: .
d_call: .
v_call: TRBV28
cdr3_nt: TGTGCCAGCAGTTTATGGGGACGGGAAAGTTCGGATGAGCAGTTCTTC
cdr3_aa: CASSLWGRESSDEQFF

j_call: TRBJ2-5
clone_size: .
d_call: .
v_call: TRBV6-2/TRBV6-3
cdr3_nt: TGTGCCAGCAGGACTCAGGTCCGGACCCAGTACTTC
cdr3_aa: CASRTQVRTQYF

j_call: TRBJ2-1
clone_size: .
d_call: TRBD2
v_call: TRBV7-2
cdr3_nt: TGTGCCAGCAGCGTAACTAGCGGACCCTACAATGAGCAGTTCTTC
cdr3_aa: CASSVTSGPYNEQFF

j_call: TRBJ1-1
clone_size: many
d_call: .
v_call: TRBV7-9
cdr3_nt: TGTGCCAGCAGCCCAGGGACATCACAAGCTTTCTTT
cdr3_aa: CASSPGTSQAFF

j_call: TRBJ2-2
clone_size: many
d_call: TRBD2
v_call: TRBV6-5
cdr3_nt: TGTGCCAGCAGTCTACTAGCGGGAGCCACCGGGGAGCTGTTTTTT
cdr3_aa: CASSLLAGATGELFF

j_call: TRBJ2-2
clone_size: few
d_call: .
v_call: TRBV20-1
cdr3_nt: TGCAGTGCTAGAGTCCGGAGGGGGGGCGGGGAGCTGTTTTTT
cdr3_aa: CSARVRRGGGELFF

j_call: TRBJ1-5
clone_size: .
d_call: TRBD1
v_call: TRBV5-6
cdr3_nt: TGTGCCAGCAGCGGGACAACAGGGGGCGGCAATCAGCCCCAGCATTTT
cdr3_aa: CASSGTTGGGNQPQHF

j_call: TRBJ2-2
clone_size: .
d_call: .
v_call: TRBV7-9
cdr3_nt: TGTGCCAGCACAAACCGGACATCACTCACCGGGGAGCTGTTTTTT
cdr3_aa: CASTNRTSLTGELFF

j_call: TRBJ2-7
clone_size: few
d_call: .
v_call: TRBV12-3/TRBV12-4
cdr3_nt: TGTGCCAGCAGTTTAACGGAGACCTACGAGCAGTACTTC
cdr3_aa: CASSLTETYEQYF

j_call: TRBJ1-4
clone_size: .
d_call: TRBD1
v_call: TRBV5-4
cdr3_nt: TGTGCCAGCAGCCTCGGACAGGGGGGAGAAAAACTGTTTTTT
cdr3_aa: CASSLGQGGEKLFF

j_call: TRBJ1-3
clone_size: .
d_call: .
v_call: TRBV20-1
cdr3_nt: TGCAGTGCTATTCTGCCAAGTTCTGGAAACACCATATATTTT
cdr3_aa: CSAILPSSGNTIYF

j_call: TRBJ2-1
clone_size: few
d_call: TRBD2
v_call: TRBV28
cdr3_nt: TGTGCCAGCAGTTTAGAACCTAGCGGGGGAGATGAGCAGTTCTTC
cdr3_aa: CASSLEPSGGDEQFF

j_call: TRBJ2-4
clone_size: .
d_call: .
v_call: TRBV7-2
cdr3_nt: TGTGCCAGCAGCTTAGCGTCTGGGGAGAACATTCAGTACTTC
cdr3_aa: CASSLASGENIQYF

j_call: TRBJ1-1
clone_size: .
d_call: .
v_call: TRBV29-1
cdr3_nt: TGCAGCGTTGATCTCATGAACACTGAAGTTTTCTTT
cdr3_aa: CSVDLMNTEVFF

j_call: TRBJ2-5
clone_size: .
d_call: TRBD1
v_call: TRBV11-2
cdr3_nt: TGTGCCAGCAGCTTCGTAGGACAGGGTAAAGAGACCCAGTACTTC
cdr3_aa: CASSFVGQGKETQYF

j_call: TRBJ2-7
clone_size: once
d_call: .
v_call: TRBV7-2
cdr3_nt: TGTGCCAGCAGCTTAGGCGGTGGAATCCGCTACGAGCAGTACTTC
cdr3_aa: CASSLGGGIRYEQYF

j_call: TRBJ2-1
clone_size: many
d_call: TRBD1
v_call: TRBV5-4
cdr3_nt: TGTGCCAGCAGCACAATGTCAGGGGGTAGGCAGTTCTTC
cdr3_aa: CASSTMSGGRQFF

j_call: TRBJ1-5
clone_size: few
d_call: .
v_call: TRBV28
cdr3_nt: TGTGCCAGCAGTTCCTCGGTGGGCCGTCAGCCCCAGCATTTT
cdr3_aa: CASSSSVGRQPQHF

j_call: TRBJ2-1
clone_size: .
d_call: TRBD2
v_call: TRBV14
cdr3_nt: TGTGCCAGCAGCCTAACTCCCGGGACTAGCGACCACAATGAGCAGTTCTTC
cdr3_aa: CASSLTPGTSDHNEQFF

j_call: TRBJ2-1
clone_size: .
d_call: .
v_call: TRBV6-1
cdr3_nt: TGTGCCAGCAGTCCTTGGGGGGACAATGAGCAGTTCTTC
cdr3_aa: CASSPWGDNEQFF

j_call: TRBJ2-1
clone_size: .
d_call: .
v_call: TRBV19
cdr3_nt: TGTGCCAGTAGTATTCAACCGAGCTCCTACAATGAGCAGTTCTTC
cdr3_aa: CASSIQPSSYNEQFF

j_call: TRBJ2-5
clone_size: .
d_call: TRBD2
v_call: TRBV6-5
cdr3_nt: TGTGCCAGCAGTTACGTGGAGGCTACGGGGGGGGAGACCCAGTACTTC
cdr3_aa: CASSYVEATGGETQYF

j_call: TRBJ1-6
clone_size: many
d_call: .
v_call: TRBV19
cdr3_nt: TGTGCCAGTAGTACCTTTGGCGGAACAGGGAACAATTCACCCCTCCACTTT
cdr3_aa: CASSTFGGTGNNSPLHF

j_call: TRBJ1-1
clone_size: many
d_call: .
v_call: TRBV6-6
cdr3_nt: TGTGCCAGCAGTTACTCGCGGCAGAACACTGAAGCTTTCTTT
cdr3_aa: CASSYSRQNTEAFF

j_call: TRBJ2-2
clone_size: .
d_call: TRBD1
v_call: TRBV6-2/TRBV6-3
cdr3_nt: TGTGCCAGCAGACCGGGACAGGGGGAGACCGGGGAGCTGTTTTTT
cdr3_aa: CASRPGQGETGELFF

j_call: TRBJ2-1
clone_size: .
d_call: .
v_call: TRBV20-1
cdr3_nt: TGCAGTGCTCTAAGGGGGGGTGAGCAGTTCTTC
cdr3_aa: CSALRGGEQFF

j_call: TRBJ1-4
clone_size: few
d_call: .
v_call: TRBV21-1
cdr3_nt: TGTGCCAGCAGCAAAGCCAGGGTGGGCCAGACAACTAATGAAAAACTGTTTTTT
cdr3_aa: CASSKARVGQTTNEKLFF

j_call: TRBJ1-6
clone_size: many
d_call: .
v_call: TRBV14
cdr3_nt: TGTGCCAGCAGCCAAGAGTGGGGGAGCTCCTATAATTCACCCCTCCACTTT
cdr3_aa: CASSQEWGSSYNSPLHF

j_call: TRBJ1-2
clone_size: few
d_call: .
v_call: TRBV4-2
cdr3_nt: TGTGCCAGCAGCCAAGACGCGGGCGGCTATGGCTACACCTTC
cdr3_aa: CASSQDAGGYGYTF

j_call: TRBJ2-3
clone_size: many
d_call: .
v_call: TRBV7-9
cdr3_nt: TGTGCCAGCAGCTCATTTCGGGTCACAGATACGCAGTATTTT
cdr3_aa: CASSSFRVTDTQYF

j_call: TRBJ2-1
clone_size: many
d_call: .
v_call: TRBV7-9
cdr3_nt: TGTGCCAGCAGCTATTCGTTTCCGGGATCCCCCAGGGAGCAGTTCTTC
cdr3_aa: CASSYSFPGSPREQFF

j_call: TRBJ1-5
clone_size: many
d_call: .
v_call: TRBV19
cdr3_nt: TGTGCCAGTATGGGGGACAAAAATCAGCCCCAGCATTTT
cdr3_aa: CASMGDKNQPQHF

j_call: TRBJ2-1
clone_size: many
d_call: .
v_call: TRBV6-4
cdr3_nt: TGTGCCAGCAGTGACTCAGCAGAGGGTGAGCAGTTCTTC
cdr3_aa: CASSDSAEGEQFF

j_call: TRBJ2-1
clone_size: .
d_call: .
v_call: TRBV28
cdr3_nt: TGTGCCAGCAGTTTGGCGCACAATGAGCAGTTCTTC
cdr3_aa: CASSLAHNEQFF

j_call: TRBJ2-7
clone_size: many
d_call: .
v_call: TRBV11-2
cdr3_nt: TGTGCCAGCAGCTTCGCCTGGGATTACGAGCAGTACTTC
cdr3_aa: CASSFAWDYEQYF

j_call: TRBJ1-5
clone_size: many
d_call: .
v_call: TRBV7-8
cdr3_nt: TGTGCCAGCACCCCCGGTATCTCGAATCAGCCCCAGCATTTT
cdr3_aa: CASTPGISNQPQHF

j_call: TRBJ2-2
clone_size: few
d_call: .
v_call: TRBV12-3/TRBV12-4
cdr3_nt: TGTGCCAGCAGTTACCCCGGCGGCGGGGAGCTGTTTTTT
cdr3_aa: CASSYPGGGELFF

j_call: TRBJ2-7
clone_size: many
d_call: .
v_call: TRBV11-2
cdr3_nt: TGTGCCAGCAGCCCCGTTAGTGCTACCTACGAGCAGTACTTC
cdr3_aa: CASSPVSATYEQYF

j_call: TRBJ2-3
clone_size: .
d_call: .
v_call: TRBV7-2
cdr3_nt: TGTGCCAGCAGCTTAGCGCAGGGAGATACGCAGTATTTT
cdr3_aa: CASSLAQGDTQYF

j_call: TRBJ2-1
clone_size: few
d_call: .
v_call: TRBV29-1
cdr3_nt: TGCAGCGTGTACACTAGCTCCTACAATGAGCAGTTCTTC
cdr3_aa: CSVYTSSYNEQFF

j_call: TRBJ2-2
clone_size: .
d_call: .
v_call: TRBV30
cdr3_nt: TGTGCCTGGAGGGGCATTGGTGACGGGGAGCTGTTTTTT
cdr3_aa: CAWRGIGDGELFF

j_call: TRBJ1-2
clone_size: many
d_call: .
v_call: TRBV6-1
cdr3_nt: TGTGCCAGCAGTGAAGCAGAGGGGACCTATGGCTACACCTTC
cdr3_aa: CASSEAEGTYGYTF